This T cell receptor (beta chain) comes out of a study of PD-1 blockade in classical Hodgkin lymphoma. The data were produced by immunoSEQ multiplex PCR, yet TCRdb's version contains in-frame clones alone and is incomplete. The sample holds 30,000 to 35,000 clones; roughly 82% are singletons and the top ten take 32%. Study-wide findings and caveats: Repertoire differences have undefined causes, possibly disease activity or prior therapy. Whoever responded completely had baseline diversity much like that seen in newly diagnosed patients.

Comment on this clone: Its target is not known.

With V trimmed by 0 bases and J by 7 bases, 6 bases remained unmatched. Germline loops: CDR1 MNHEY, CDR2 SVGAGI. The CDR3 consists of 16 residues. All the patients suffered relapse after autologous stem cell transplantation, and brentuximab vedotin exposure differed. This TCR was recovered from a human donor with classical Hodgkin lymphoma. V is TRBV6-5 and J is TRBJ1-6; 7 bases match TRBD1. Sequences were derived from peripheral blood mononuclear cells (PBMCs), sampled at baseline. In DNA, the CDR3 is TGTGCCAGCAGTTACTCCGCGACAGGGCACAATTCACCCCTCCACTTT. As protein: CASSYSATGHNSPLHF.